This section outlines one T cell receptor (beta chain) sequence together with its context. TCRdb keeps only in-frame clones here, not all; method: immunoSEQ multiplex PCR. The data show some 220,000 clones, roughly nine tenths seen once. The data derive from a study of blood T cell repertoires in COVID-19. Study members were between roughly 18 and 89 years old and lived in 24 US regions. Cohorts were based on clinical histories the participants reported. Trimming shortened V by 7 bases and J by 4 bases, and 13 bases separated the two germline ends. The CDR3 extends over 13 amino acids. The germline V gene encodes CDR1 MDHEN and CDR2 SYDVKM.

Material for sequencing was PBMCs or T cells enriched from blood (not recorded which). The TCR sequence derives from a woman under 30 in a cohort exposed to, infected with or recovered from COVID-19 (not recorded which). This sequence joins TRBV28 and TRBJ2-5; D may be TRBD2 (5 bases). The CDR3 spells CASTPGGGETQYF. The CDR3, as DNA: TGTGCCAGCACCCCCGGAGGAGGAGAGACCCAGTACTTC.